Included here is one T cell receptor (beta chain) sequence, with context. No antigen is known for it. This specimen belongs to a study of blood T cells in healthy people across ages. Study-level findings and limits: The donors' CMV status was not determined, possibly confounding changes in expanded clonotypes. The unsorted PBMCs prevented any conclusive comparison of naive versus antigen-experienced cells. Total diversity from one million sequenced T cells was likely underestimated.

Samples had at least 6.5 million PBMCs isolated from them. Germline CDR1 DFQATT, CDR2 SNEGSKA (reference sequence). The CDR3 length is 13 residues. Germline trimming cut 5 bases from V and 7 bases from J; bases unmatched to any gene: 7. Primed by a sample-barcoded 5' primer and a J-beta primer mix, a second PCR proceeded for roughly 6 to 12 cycles. From the 5' RACE reads, TCRdb called clonotypes with MiXCR, one entry per CDR3 protein. The table lists about 1.4 million distinct CDR3 sequences, approximately 60% of them singletons. The rearrangement joins TRBV20-1 to TRBJ1-4; 7 bases fit TRBD1. The source of this sequence is a man between 18 and 29 years old in good health. Sequences were obtained from blood. This chain's CDR3 is CSASDRPREKLFF. The CDR3 nucleotides read TGCAGTGCTTCGGACAGGCCCCGTGAAAAACTGTTTTTT.